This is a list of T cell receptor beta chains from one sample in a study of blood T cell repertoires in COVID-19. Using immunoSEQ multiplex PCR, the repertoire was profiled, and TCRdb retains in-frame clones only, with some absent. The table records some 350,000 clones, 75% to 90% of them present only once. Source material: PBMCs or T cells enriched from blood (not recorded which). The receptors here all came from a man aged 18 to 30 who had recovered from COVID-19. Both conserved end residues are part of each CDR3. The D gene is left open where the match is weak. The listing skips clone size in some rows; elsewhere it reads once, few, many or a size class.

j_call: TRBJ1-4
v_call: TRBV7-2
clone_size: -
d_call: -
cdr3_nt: TGTGCCAGCAGGGGGGGTAATAATGAAAAACTGTTTTTT
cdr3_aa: CASRGGNNEKLFF

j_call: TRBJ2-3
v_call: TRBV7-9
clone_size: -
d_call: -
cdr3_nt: TGTGCCAGCAGCTTAGGGAGGGAAGACTATTACACAGATACGCAGTATTTT
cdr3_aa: CASSLGREDYYTDTQYF

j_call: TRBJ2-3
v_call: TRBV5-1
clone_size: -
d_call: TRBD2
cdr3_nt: TGCGCCAGCAGCTTTTGGACTAGCGGGGAACGCACAGATACGCAGTATTTT
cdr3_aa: CASSFWTSGERTDTQYF

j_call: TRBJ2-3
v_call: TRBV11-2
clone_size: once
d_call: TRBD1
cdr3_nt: TGTGCCAGCAGCAACCGGGACAGGGGATTAGGGGATACGCAGTATTTT
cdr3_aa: CASSNRDRGLGDTQYF

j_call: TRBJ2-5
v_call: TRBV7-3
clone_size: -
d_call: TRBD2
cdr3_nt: TGTGCCAGCAGCTTAAATGGGCTGACTAGCTGGCAAGAGACCCAGTACTTC
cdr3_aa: CASSLNGLTSWQETQYF

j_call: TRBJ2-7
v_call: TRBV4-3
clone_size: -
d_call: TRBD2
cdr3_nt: TGCGCCAGCAGCCCACGACTAGCCTCCTACGAGCAGTACTTC
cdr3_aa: CASSPRLASYEQYF

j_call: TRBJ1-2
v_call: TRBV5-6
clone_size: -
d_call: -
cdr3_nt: TGTGCCAGCAGCTTAGGACAGCCTCGGGGCTATGGCTACACCTTC
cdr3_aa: CASSLGQPRGYGYTF

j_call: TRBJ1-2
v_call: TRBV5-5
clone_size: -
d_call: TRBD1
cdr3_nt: TGTGCCAGCAGCTTCCAGGGGGCTAACTATGGCTACACCTTC
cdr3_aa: CASSFQGANYGYTF

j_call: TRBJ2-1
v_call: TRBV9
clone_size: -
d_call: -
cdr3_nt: TGTGCCAGCAGCGAGGGGAAGGCAGCCAGATCCAATGAGCAGTTCTTC
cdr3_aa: CASSEGKAARSNEQFF

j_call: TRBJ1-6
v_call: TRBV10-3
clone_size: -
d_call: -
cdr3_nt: TGTGCCATCAGGGCGACAGGCATTAATAATTCACCCCTCCACTTT
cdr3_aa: CAIRATGINNSPLHF

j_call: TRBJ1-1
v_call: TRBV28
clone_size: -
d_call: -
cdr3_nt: TGTGCCAGCAGTTTAACCCCCGGGACTAGGAACACTGAAGCTTTCTTT
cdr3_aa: CASSLTPGTRNTEAFF

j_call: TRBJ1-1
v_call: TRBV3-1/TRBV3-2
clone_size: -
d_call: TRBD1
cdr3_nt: TGTGCCAGCAGCCCTGGGACAGGCACTGAAGCTTTCTTT
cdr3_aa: CASSPGTGTEAFF

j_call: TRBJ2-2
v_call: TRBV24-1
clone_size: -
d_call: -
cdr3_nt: TGTGCCACCAGTGGGGCGGGCAGCACCGGGGAGCTGTTTTTT
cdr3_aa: CATSGAGSTGELFF

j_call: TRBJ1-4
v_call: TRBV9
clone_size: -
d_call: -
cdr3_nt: TGTGCCAGCAGCGCAGGTCTTTTGGATGAAAAACTGTTTTTT
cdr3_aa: CASSAGLLDEKLFF

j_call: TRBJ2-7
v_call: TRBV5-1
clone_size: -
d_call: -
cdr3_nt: TGCGCCAGCAGCCCGGACAGACTGGCTTCCTACGAGCAGTACTTC
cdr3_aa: CASSPDRLASYEQYF

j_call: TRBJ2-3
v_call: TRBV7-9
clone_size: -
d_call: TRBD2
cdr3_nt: TGTGCCAGCAGCCAGGTGTTAGCGGGAGTTTCAGATACGCAGTATTTT
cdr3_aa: CASSQVLAGVSDTQYF

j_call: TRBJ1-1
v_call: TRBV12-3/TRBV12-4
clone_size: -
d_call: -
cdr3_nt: TGTGCCAGCAGTTTGGGAGTCCGAGCTTTCTTT
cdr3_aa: CASSLGVRAFF

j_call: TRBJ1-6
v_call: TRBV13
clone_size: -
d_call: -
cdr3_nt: TGTGCCAGCAGCTTAGGCGTGAGAAGCTCCTATAATTCACCCCTCCACTTT
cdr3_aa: CASSLGVRSSYNSPLHF

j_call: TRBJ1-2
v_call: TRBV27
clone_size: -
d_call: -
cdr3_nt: TGTGCCAGCAGTTTAAGTTTGGGCGGGGGGGCGCCTTATGGCTACACCTTC
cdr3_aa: CASSLSLGGGAPYGYTF

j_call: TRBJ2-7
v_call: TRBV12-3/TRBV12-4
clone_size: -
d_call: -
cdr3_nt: TGTGCCAGCAGTCGGGACATCCGCTACGAGCAGTACTTC
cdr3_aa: CASSRDIRYEQYF

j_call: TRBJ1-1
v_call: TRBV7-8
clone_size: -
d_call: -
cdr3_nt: TGTGCCATCCGAATCACCCCCCAGGGCTCGTTGGAGACTGAAGCTTTCTTT
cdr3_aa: CAIRITPQGSLETEAFF

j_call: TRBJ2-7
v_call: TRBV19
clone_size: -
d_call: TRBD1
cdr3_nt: TGTGCCAGTAGCCAGCTGGGACAGGTGAAATACGAGCAGTACTTC
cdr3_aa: CASSQLGQVKYEQYF

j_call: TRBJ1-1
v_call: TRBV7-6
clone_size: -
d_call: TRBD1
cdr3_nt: TGTGCCAGCAGGTTAGGACAGGGGATGATGAACACTGAAGCTTTCTTT
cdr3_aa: CASRLGQGMMNTEAFF

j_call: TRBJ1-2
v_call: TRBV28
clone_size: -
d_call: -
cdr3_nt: TGTGCCAGCAGTGACTCAGGGTATGGCTACACCTTC
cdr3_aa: CASSDSGYGYTF

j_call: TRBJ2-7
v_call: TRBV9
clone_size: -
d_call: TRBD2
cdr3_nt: TGTGCCAGCAGCGAGACTAGCGCTAACTACGAGCAGTACTTC
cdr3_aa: CASSETSANYEQYF

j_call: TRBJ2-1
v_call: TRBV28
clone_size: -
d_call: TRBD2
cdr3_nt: TGTGCCAGCAGACCTGCGACTAGCGGGGGACCCGGGGAGCAGTTCTTC
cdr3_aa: CASRPATSGGPGEQFF

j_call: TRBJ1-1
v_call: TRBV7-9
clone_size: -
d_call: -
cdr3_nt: TGTGCCAGCAGCTTAGTGGTCACAGGCGCTTTCTTT
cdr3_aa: CASSLVVTGAFF

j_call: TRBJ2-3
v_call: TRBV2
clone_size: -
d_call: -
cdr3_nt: TGTGCCAGCCTTCCAGCGGACACAGATACGCAGTATTTT
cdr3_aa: CASLPADTDTQYF

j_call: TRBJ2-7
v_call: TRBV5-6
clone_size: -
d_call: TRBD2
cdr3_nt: TGTGCCAGCAGGCTAGCGGGAGATCCCTACGAGCAGTACTTC
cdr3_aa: CASRLAGDPYEQYF

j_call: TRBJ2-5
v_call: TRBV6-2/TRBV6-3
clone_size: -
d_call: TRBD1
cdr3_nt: TGTGCCAGCAGTTTCTTAAGGGACAGTGACTCCGGGACCCAGTACTTC
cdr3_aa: CASSFLRDSDSGTQYF

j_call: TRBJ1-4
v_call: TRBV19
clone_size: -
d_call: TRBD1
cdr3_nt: TGTGCCAGTAGACAACAGGGGGCCGGTAATGAAAAACTGTTTTTT
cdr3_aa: CASRQQGAGNEKLFF

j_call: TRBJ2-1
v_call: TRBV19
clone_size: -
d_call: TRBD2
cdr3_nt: TGTGCCAGTAAAACCTATAGCGGGATCCTTAGTGTCGATGAGCAGTTCTTC
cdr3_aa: CASKTYSGILSVDEQFF

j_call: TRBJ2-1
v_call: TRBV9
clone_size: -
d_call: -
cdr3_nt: TGTGCCAGCAGCGTAGAAGACAACTACAATGAGCAGTTCTTC
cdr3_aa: CASSVEDNYNEQFF

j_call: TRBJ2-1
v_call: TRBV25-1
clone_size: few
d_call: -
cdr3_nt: TGTGCCAGCGGAGGGCAAACTCCCGGCAATGAGCAGTTCTTC
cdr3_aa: CASGGQTPGNEQFF

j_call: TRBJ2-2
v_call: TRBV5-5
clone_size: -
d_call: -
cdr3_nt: TGTGCCAGCAGCCCTGGACAGAACGAGGCAGCGAACACCGGGGAGCTGTTTTTT
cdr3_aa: CASSPGQNEAANTGELFF

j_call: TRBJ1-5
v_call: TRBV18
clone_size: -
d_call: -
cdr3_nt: TGTGCCAGCTCACCAGCGGCAGGGCCCAAGAATCAGCCCCAGCATTTT
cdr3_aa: CASSPAAGPKNQPQHF

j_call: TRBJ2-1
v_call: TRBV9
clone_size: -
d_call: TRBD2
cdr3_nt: TGTGCCAGCAGCTCTGGGACTAGCGGGGACTTTGTATACAATGAGCAGTTCTTC
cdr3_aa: CASSSGTSGDFVYNEQFF

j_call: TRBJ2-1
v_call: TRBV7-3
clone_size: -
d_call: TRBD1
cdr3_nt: TGTGCCAGCAGCTTAGGGATGTCGGCAGGACAGGTCCTATTCTTC
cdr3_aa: CASSLGMSAGQVLFF

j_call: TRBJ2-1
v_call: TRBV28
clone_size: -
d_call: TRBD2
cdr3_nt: TGTGCCAGCAGTCCCCCCGCGGCGGGAGGGATAGATGAGCAGTTCTTC
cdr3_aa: CASSPPAAGGIDEQFF

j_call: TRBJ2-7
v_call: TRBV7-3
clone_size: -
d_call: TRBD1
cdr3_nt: TGTGCCAGCAGCCCGGCGGACAGGGACCACGAGCAGTACTTC
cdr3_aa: CASSPADRDHEQYF

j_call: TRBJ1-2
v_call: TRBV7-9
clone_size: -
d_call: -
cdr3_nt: TGTGCCAGCAGCGCCGACCACAGATCTAACTATGGCTACACCTTC
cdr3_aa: CASSADHRSNYGYTF

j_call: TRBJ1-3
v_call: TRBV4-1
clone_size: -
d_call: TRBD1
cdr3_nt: TGCGCCAGCAGCCAGTTTATAATGGACAGGTCTGGAAACACCATATATTTT
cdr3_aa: CASSQFIMDRSGNTIYF

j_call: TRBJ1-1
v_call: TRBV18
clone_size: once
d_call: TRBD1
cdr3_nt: TGTGCCAGCTCAGAATTGACAGGGGGCACTGAAGCTTTCTTT
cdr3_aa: CASSELTGGTEAFF

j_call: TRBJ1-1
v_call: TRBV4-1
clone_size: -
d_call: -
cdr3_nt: TGCGCCAGCAGCCAGGTTGCAGGAAACACTGAAGCTTTCTTT
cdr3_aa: CASSQVAGNTEAFF

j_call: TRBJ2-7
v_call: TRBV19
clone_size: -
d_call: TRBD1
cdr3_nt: TGTGCCAGTTTTGGGCCGGACGGGACAGGGACCTACGAGCAGTACTTC
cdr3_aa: CASFGPDGTGTYEQYF

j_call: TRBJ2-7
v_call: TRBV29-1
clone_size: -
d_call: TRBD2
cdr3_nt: TGCAGCGCCGTAAGCGGGAGCCCTTCCTACGAGCAGTACTTC
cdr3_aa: CSAVSGSPSYEQYF

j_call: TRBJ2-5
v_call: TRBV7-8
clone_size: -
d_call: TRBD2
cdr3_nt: TGTGCCAGCAGCTCGGAAGCGGGGGGCTGGGAGACCCAGTACTTC
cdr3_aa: CASSSEAGGWETQYF

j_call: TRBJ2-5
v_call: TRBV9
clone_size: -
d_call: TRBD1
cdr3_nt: TGTGCCAGCAGCGTGTCGACAGGGCCCGGACAGGGGACCCAGTACTTC
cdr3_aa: CASSVSTGPGQGTQYF

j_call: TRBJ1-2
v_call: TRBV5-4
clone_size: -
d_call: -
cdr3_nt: TGTGCCAGCAGCCTGGACAGAAACTATGGCTACACCTTC
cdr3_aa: CASSLDRNYGYTF

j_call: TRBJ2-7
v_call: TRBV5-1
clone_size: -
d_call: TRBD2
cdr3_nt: TGCGCCAGCAGTCCGGGACTAGGAGTCTACGAGCAGTACTTC
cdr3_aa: CASSPGLGVYEQYF

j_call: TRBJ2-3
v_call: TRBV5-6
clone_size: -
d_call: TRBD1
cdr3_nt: TGTGCCAGCAGCTTGGACAGGGGACAGGGGACGCAGTATTTT
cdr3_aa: CASSLDRGQGTQYF

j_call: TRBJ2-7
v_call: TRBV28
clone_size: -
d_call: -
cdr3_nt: TGTGCCAGCAGTTTAACAGCTCGCTACGAGCAGTACTTC
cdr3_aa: CASSLTARYEQYF

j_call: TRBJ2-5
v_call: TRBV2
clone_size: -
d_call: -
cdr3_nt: TGTGCCAGCAGTGAAGATCGGAGAACCCAGTACTTC
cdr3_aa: CASSEDRRTQYF

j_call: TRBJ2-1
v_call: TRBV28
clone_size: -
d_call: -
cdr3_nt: TGTGCCAGCGGGGGCGGCGTCTACAATGAGCAGTTCTTC
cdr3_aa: CASGGGVYNEQFF